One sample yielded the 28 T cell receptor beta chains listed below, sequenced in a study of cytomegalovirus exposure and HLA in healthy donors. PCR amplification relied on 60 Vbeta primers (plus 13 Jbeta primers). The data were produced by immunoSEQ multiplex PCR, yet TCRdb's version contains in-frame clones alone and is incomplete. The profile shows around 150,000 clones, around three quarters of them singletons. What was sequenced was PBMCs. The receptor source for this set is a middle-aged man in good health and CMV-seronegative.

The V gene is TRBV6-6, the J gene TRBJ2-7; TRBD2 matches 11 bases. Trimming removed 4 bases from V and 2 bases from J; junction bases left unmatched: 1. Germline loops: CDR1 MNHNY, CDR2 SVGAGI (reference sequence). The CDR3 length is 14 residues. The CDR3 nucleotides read TGTGCCAGCAGTTGGACTAGCGGGCCCTACGAGCAGTACTTC. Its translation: CASSWTSGPYEQYF.

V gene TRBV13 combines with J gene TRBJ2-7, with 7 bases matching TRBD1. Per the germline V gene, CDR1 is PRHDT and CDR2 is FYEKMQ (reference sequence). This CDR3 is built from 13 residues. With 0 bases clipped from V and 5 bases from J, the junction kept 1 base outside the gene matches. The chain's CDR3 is CASSLGQGDEQYF. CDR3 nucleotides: TGTGCCAGCAGCTTAGGCCAGGGGGACGAGCAGTACTTC.

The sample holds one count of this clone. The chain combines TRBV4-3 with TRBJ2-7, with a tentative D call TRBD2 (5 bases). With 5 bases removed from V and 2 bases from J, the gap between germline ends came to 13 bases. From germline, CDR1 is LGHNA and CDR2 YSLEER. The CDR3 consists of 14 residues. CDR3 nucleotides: TGCGCCAGCAGCGCCCACCGGGGTCCCTACGAGCAGTACTTC. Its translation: CASSAHRGPYEQYF.

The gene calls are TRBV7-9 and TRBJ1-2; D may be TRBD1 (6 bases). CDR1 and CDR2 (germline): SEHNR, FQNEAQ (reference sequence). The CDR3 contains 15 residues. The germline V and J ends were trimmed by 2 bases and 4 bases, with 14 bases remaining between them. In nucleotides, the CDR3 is TGTGCCAGCAGCTTATTTGCACAGGGAGTCTATGGCTACACCTTC. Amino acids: CASSLFAQGVYGYTF.

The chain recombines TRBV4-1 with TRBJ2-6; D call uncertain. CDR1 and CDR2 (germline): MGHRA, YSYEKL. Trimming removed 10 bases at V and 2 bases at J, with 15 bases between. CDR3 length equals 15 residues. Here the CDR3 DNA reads TGCGCCACCAAGCTAGAAGCCCCTGGGGCCAACGTCCTGACTTTC. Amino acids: CATKLEAPGANVLTF.

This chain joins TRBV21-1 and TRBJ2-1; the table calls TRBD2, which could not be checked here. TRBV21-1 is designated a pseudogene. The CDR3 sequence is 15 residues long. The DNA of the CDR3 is TGTGCCAGCAGTACCGGGACTAGCGGGAAGAATGAGCAGTTCTTC. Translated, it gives CASSTGTSGKNEQFF.

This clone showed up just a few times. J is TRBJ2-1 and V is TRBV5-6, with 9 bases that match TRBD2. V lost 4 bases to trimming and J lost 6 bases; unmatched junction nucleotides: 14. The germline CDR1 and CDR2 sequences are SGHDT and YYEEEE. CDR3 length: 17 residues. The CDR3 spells CASSPPVAGGPRNEQFF. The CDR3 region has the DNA TGTGCCAGCAGCCCCCCGGTGGCGGGAGGGCCGCGCAATGAGCAGTTCTTC.

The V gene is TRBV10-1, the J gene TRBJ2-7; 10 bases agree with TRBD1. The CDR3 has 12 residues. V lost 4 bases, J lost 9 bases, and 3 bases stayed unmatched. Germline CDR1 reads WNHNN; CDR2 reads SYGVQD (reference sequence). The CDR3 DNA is TGCGCCAGCAGTGGGGACAGGGGACGGCAGTACTTC. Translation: CASSGDRGRQYF.

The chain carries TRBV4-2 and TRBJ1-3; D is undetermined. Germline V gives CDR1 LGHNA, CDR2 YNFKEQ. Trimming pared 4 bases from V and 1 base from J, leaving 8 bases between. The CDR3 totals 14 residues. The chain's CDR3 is CASSLTGSGNTIYF. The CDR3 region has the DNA TGTGCCAGCAGCCTGACGGGTTCTGGAAACACCATATATTTT.

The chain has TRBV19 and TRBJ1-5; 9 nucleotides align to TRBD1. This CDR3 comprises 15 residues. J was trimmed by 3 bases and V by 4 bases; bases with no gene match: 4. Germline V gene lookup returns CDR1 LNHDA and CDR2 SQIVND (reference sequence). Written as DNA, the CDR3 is TGTGCCAGTAGTAGGGGGACAGGGATCAATCAGCCCCAGCATTTT. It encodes CASSRGTGINQPQHF. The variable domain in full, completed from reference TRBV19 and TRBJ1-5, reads DGGITQSPKYLFRKEGQNVTLSCEQNLNHDAMYWYRQDPGQGLRLIYYSQIVNDFQKGDIAEGYSVSREKKESFPLTVTSAQKNPTAFYLCASSRGTGINQPQHFGDGTRLSIL.

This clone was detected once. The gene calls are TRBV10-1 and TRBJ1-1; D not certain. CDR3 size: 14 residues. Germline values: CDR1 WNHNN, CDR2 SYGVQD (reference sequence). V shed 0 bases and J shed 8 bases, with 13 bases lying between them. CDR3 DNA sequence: TGCGCCAGCAGTGAGTCTTTTAGCGGCCTCGAAGCTTTCTTT. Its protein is CASSESFSGLEAFF.

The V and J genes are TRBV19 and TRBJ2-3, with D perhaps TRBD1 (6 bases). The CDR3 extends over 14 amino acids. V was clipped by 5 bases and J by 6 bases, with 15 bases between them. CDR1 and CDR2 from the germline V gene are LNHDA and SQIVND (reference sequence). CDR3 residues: CASSGGRGADTQYF. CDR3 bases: TGTGCCAGTAGTGGGGGCAGGGGTGCCGATACGCAGTATTTT.

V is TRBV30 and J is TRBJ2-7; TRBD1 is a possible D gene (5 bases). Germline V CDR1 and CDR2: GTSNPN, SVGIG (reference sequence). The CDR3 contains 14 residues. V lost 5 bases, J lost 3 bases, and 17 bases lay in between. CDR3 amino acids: CAWGRGRGHYEQYF. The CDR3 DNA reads TGTGCCTGGGGGCGAGGTAGGGGCCACTACGAGCAGTACTTC.

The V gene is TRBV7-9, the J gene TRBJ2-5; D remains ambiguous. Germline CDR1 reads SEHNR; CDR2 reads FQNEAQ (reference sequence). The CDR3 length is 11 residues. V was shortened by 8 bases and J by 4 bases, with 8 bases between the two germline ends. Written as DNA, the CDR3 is TGTGCCAGCCGATCCGGAGAGACCCAGTACTTC. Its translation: CASRSGETQYF.

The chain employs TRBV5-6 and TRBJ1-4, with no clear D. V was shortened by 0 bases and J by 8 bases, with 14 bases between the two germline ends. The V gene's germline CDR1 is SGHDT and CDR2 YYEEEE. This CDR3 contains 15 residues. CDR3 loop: CASSLGRGIGEKLFF. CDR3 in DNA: TGTGCCAGCAGCTTGGGCCGGGGAATTGGGGAAAAACTGTTTTTT.

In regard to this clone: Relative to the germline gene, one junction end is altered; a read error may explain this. This CDR3 reads CASRLSSVAKNIQYF. The CDR3 coding sequence is TGTGCCAGCAGATTATCCAGTGTAGCCAAAAACATTCAGTACTTC. The chain recombines TRBV27 with TRBJ2-4; D gene uncertain. Germline-derived CDR1 and CDR2 are MNHEY and SMNVEV (reference sequence). The CDR3 spans 15 residues.

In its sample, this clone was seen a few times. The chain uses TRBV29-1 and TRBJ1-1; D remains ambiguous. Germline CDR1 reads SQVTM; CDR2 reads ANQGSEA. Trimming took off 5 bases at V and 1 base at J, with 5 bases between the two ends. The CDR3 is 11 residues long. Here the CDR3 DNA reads TGCAGCGTTCACAGGAACACTGAAGCTTTCTTT. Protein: CSVHRNTEAFF.

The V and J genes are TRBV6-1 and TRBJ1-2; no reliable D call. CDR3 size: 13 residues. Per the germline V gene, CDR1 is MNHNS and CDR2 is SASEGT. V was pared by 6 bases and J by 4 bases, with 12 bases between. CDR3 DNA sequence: TGTGCCAGCAGGAACGAGGTCCCCTATGGCTACACCTTC. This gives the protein CASRNEVPYGYTF.

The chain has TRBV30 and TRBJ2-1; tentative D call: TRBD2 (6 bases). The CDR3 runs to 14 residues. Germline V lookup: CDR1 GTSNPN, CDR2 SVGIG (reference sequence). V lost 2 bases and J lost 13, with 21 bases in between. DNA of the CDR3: TGTGCCTGGAGTCCCCCCCCCTCTAGCGCGCGACAGTTCTTC. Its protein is CAWSPPPSSARQFF.

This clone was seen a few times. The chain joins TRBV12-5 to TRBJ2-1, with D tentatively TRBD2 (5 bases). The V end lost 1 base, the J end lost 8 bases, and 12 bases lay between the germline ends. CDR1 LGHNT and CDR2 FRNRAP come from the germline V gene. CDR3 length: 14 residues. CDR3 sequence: CASGLGVAFDEQFF. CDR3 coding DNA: TGTGCTAGTGGTTTGGGGGTAGCGTTCGATGAGCAGTTCTTC.

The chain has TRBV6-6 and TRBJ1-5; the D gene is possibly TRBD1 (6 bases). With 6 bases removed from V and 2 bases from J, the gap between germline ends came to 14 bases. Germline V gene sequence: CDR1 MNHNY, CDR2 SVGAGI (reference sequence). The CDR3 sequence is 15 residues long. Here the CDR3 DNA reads TGTGCCAGCAGCCTTGGGGGGGGCGGCAATCAGCCCCAGCATTTT. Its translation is CASSLGGGGNQPQHF.

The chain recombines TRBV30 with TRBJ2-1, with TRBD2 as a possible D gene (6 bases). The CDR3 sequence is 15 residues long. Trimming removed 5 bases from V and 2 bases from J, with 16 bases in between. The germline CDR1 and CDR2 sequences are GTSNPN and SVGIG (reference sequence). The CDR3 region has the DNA TGTGCCTGGGCTCGCGGAGGGAATCCCTACAATGAGCAGTTCTTC. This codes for CAWARGGNPYNEQFF.

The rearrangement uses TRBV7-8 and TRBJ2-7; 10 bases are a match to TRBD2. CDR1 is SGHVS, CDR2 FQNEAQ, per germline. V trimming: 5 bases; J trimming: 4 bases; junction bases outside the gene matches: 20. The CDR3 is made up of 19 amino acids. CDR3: CASSPWSWSSGRGSYEQYF. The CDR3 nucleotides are TGTGCCAGCAGCCCATGGTCGTGGTCTAGCGGGAGAGGAAGTTACGAGCAGTACTTC.

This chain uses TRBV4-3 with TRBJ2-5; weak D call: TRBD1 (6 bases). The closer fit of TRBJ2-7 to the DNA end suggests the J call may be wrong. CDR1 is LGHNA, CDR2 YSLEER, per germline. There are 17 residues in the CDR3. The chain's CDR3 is CASSQGTQGPLTYEQYF. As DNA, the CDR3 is TGCGCCAGCAGCCAAGGAACCCAGGGGCCCCTAACCTACGAGCAGTACTTC.

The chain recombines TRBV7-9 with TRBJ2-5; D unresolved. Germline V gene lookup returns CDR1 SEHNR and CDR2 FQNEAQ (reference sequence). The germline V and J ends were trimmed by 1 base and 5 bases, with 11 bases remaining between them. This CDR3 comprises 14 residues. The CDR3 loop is CASSLGSQRETQYF. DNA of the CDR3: TGTGCCAGCAGCTTAGGTTCCCAGAGGGAGACCCAGTACTTC. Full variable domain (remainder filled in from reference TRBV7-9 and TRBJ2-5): DTGVSQNPRHKITKRGQNVTFRCDPISEHNRLYWYRQTLGQGPEFLTYFQNEAQLEKSRLLSDRFSAERPKGSFSTLEIQRTEQGDSAMYLCASSLGSQRETQYFGPGTRLLVL.

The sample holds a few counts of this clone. DNA for the CDR3: TGTGCCAGCAGAGGGGCAGACGGTTCACCCCTCCACTTT. Translating gives CASRGADGSPLHF. The chain has TRBV6-5 and TRBJ1-6; a possible D gene is TRBD1 (5 bases). The CDR3 loop spans 13 amino acids. The V gene's germline CDR1 is MNHEY and CDR2 SVGAGI. The V end was cut by 6 bases, the J end by 9 bases, with 12 bases between.

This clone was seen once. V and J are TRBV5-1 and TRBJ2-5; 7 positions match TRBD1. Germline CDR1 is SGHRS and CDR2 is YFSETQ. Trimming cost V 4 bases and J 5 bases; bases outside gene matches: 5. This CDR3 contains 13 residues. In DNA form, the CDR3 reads TGCGCCAGCAGCCCCGGGACAGATGAGACCCAGTACTTC. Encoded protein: CASSPGTDETQYF.

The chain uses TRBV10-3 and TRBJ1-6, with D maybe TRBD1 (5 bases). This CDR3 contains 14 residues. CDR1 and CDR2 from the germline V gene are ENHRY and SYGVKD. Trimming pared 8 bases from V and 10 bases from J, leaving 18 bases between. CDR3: CAILGRRDGSPLHF. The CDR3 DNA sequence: TGTGCCATCCTGGGGCGGAGGGATGGATCACCCCTCCACTTT.